Reported below is one TCR beta chain. Antigen unknown. The germline V gene encodes CDR1 SGHDT and CDR2 YYEEEE. Trimming shortened V by 3 bases and J by 4 bases, and 22 bases separated the two germline ends. CDR3 length equals 18 residues. The source of the sample is a study of Ad26.COV2.S vaccination and SARS-CoV-2 variants. Study in general: The COV1001 Ad26.COV2.S trial arm included the donor. The study gave Ad26.COV2.S intramuscularly, once or twice 56 days apart.

As to treatment: some 20 received Ad26.COV2.S at low or high dose, single or two shots; 5 received placebo; per-sample allocation not given. All samples were drawn on day 63, counting from the first vaccine or placebo injection. TCRdb's copy holds only in-frame clones and misses some; the assay was immunoSEQ multiplex PCR. Here the sample spans some 640,000 clones, 70% to 90% being singletons. Overall study results and limits: Vaccine recipients surpassed placebo recipients in spike-specific TCR breadth. Placebo recipients and vaccine recipients were similar in non-spike TCR breadth.

This receptor was identified in a person aged 18-60 years who received the Ad26.COV2.S COVID-19 vaccine or a placebo. The chain carries TRBV5-6 and TRBJ1-4; D gene unclear. The sequenced sample was peripheral blood, obtained in a trial of Ad26.COV2.S vaccine versus placebo. CDR3 DNA sequence: TGTGCCAGCAGCTCCTACAGCGAGTTCCAGGACCTTAATGAAAAACTGTTTTTT. Protein product: CASSSYSEFQDLNEKLFF. Full variable domain (remainder filled in from reference TRBV5-6 and TRBJ1-4): DAGVTQSPTHLIKTRGQQVTLRCSPKSGHDTVSWYQQALGQGPQFIFQYYEEEERQRGNFPDRFSGHQFPNYSSELNVNALLLGDSALYLCASSSYSEFQDLNEKLFFGSGTQLSVL.